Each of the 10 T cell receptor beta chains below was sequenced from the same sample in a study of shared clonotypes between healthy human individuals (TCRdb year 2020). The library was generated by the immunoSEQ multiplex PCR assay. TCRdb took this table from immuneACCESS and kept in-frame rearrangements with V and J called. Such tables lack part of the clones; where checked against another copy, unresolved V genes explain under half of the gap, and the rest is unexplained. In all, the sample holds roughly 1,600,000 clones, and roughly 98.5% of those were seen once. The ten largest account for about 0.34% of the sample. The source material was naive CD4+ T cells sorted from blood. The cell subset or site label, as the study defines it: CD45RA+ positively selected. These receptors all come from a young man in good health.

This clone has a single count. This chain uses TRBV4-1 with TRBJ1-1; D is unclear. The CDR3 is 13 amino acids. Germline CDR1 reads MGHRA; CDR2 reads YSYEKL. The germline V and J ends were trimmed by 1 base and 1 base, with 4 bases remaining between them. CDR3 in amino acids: CASSQGENTEAFF. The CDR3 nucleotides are TGCGCCAGCAGCCAAGGTGAGAACACTGAAGCTTTCTTT.

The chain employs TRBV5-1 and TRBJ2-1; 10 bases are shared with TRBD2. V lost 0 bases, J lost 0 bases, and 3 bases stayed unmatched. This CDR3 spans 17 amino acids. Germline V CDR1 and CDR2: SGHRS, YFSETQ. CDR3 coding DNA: TGCGCCAGCAGCTTGGATGAGCGGGAGGGCTCCTACAATGAGCAGTTCTTC. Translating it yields CASSLDEREGSYNEQFF.

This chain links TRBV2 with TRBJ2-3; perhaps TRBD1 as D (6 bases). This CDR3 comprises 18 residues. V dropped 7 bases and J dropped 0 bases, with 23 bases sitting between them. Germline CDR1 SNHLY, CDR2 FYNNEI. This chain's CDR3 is CASTTRPGQFTSTDTQYF. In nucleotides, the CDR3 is TGTGCCAGCACCACCCGCCCCGGACAGTTTACGAGCACAGATACGCAGTATTTT.

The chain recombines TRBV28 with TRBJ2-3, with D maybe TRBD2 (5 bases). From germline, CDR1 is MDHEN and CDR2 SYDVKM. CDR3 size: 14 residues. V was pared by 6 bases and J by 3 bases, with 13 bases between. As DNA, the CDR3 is TGTGCCAGCAGCTCATTCGGGGAGACAGATACGCAGTATTTT. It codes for CASSSFGETDTQYF.

This CDR3 reads CSVDVSLEVFGNEQFF. Written as DNA, the CDR3 is TGCAGCGTGGATGTGTCCCTAGAGGTGTTCGGCAATGAGCAGTTCTTC. The V call is TRBV29-1, the J call TRBJ2-1; D gene unclear. The V end lost 6 bases, the J end lost 6 bases, and 24 bases lay between the germline ends. Germline loops: CDR1 SQVTM, CDR2 ANQGSEA. This CDR3 has 16 amino acids.

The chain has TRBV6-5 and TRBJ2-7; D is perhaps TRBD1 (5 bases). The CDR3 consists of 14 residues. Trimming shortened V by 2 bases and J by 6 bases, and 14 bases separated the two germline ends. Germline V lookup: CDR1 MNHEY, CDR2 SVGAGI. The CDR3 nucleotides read TGTGCCAGCAGTTACAGGGGCCCTCCTTTCGAGCAGTACTTC. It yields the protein CASSYRGPPFEQYF.

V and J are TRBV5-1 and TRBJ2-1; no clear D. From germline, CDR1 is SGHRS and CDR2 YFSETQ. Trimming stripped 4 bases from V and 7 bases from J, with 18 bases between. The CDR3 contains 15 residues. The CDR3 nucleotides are TGCGCCAGCAGCACCCCAGGTGGGCTTGGGAATGAGCAGTTCTTC. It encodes CASSTPGGLGNEQFF.

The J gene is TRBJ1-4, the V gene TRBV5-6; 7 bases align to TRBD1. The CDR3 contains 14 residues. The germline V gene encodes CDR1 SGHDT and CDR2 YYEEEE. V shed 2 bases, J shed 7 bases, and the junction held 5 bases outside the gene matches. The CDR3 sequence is CASSLRTGREKLFF. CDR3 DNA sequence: TGTGCCAGCAGCTTAAGGACAGGCCGTGAAAAACTGTTTTTT.

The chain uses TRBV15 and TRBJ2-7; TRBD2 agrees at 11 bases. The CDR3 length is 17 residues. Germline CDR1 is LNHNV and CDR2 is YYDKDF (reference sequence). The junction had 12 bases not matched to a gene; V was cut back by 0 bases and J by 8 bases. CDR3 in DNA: TGTGCCACCAGCAGAGAAGGAAGGATAGCGGGAGGGCCTCAGCAGTACTTC. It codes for CATSREGRIAGGPQQYF.

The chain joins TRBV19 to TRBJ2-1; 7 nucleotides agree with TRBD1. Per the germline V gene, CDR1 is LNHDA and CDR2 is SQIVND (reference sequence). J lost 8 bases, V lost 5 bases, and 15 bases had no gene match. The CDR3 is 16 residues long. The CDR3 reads CASSVAGTVFQDEQFF. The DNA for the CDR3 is TGTGCCAGTAGTGTTGCCGGGACAGTGTTTCAGGATGAGCAGTTCTTC. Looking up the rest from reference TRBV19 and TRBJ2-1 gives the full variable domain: DGGITQSPKYLFRKEGQNVTLSCEQNLNHDAMYWYRQDPGQGLRLIYYSQIVNDFQKGDIAEGYSVSREKKESFPLTVTSAQKNPTAFYLCASSVAGTVFQDEQFFGPGTRLTVL.